The rows below give T cell receptor beta chains drawn from one sample of a study of spatial heterogeneity in lung cancer. TCRdb re-called the 5' RACE reads through MiXCR, storing one row per CDR3 protein. The table lists about 94,000 distinct CDR3 sequences, just under 20% of them singletons. Sequencing was performed on PBMCs, taken at follow-up. The source of these receptors is a male donor with early-stage non-small cell lung cancer. The CDR3 runs from the conserved cysteine through the conserved F or W. A D gene is named only where the DNA matches it firmly. Size values are once, few and many counts, or a class for expanded clones, and some rows have none.

j_call | v_call | clone_size | d_call | cdr3_nt | cdr3_aa
TRBJ2-5 | TRBV9 | - | - | TGTGCCAGCAGCGTAAGTCCAATGGGGGAGACCCAGTACTTC | CASSVSPMGETQYF
TRBJ1-3 | TRBV7-2 | - | - | TGTGCCAGCAGAGACGGTGGAAACACCATATATTTT | CASRDGGNTIYF
TRBJ1-6 | TRBV9 | - | - | TGTGCCAGCAGCGGCGGGGCTAGGACACCCCTCCACTTT | CASSGGARTPLHF
TRBJ2-5 | TRBV27 | few | - | TGTGCCAGCAAGGTGAATCACCGGGACACCCCTGGGGAGACCCAGTACTTC | CASKVNHRDTPGETQYF
TRBJ2-3 | TRBV14 | - | - | TGTGCCAGCAGCCAATCACCAGATACGCAGTATTTT | CASSQSPDTQYF
TRBJ2-5 | TRBV4-3 | many | - | TGCGCCAGCAGCCAAGACCCCACGGGGTCTACGGCCCAGTACTTC | CASSQDPTGSTAQYF
TRBJ2-3 | TRBV24-1 | - | - | TGTGCCACCAGTGATTGGACAGCCACAGATACGCAGTATTTT | CATSDWTATDTQYF
TRBJ2-2 | TRBV6-4 | few | - | TGTGCCAGCAGTGACACGAACACCGGGGAGCTGTTTTTT | CASSDTNTGELFF
TRBJ2-1 | TRBV14 | - | - | TGTGCCAGCAGCCAAGTCGAGCGGGCCCAGCAGTTCTTC | CASSQVERAQQFF
TRBJ2-1 | TRBV19 | few | TRBD2 | TGTGCCAGCGGGGAGGGTGGACCGGACAATGAGCAGTTCTTC | CASGEGGPDNEQFF
TRBJ1-6 | TRBV4-1 | - | - | TGCGCCAGCAGCCAAGCCGCGGGGTTGAATAATTCACCCCTCCACTTT | CASSQAAGLNNSPLHF
TRBJ1-3 | TRBV2 | - | - | TGTGCCAGCAGCGGACTGATCTCTGGAAACACCATATATTTT | CASSGLISGNTIYF
TRBJ2-7 | TRBV3-1 | many | - | TGTGCCAGCAGCTATGCAGGGGAAGAGGTCTACGAGCAGTACTTC | CASSYAGEEVYEQYF
TRBJ2-3 | TRBV20-1 | - | - | TGCAGTGCTGGGGACCACACAGATACGCAGTATTTT | CSAGDHTDTQYF
TRBJ2-3 | TRBV27 | - | TRBD2 | TGTGCCAGCACCGCAGCGGGATACGATACGCAGTATTTT | CASTAAGYDTQYF
TRBJ2-5 | TRBV6-5 | once | TRBD2 | TGTGCCAGCAGTTATCAACCCCCTAGCGGGAGTGGGTTGGAGACCCAGTACTTC | CASSYQPPSGSGLETQYF
TRBJ1-5 | TRBV12-3/TRBV12-4 | - | - | TGTGCCAGCAGTCCTGTGTGGAATCAGCCCCAGCATTTT | CASSPVWNQPQHF
TRBJ1-4 | TRBV10-3 | - | - | TGTGCCATCTCGGGGAGTCTCAATGAAAAACTGTTTTTT | CAISGSLNEKLFF
TRBJ2-3 | TRBV20-1 | few | - | TGCAGTGCTAGACCCGGACAGCTGGCAGATACGCAGTATTTT | CSARPGQLADTQYF
TRBJ2-3 | TRBV20-1 | - | TRBD1 | TGCAGTGCTAGAGGGGACAGGGGGCGAACAGATACGCAGTATTTT | CSARGDRGRTDTQYF
TRBJ1-1 | TRBV18 | - | - | TGTGCCAGCTCACAGGGTGGGGGAAGCATGAACACTGAAGCTTTCTTT | CASSQGGGSMNTEAFF
TRBJ2-3 | TRBV11-2 | few | TRBD2 | TGTGCCAGCAGCTTAGCCACCCTTATAGCGGGAACTCGCACAGATACGCAGTATTTT | CASSLATLIAGTRTDTQYF
TRBJ2-1 | TRBV10-2 | - | TRBD2 | TGCGCCAGCAGCCGGACTAGCGGGGGCTACAATGAGCAGTTCTTC | CASSRTSGGYNEQFF
TRBJ1-6 | TRBV28 | - | - | TGTGCCAGCAGTTATGAGGGTTTCGATTCACCCCTCCACTTT | CASSYEGFDSPLHF
TRBJ2-5 | TRBV7-8 | few | - | TGTGCCAGCAGCCCGACGCGTAGGGGGACCCAGTACTTC | CASSPTRRGTQYF
TRBJ1-5 | TRBV7-8 | few | - | TGTGCCAGCAGCTTACTCAGGTCGAGCAATCAGCCCCAGCATTTT | CASSLLRSSNQPQHF